This T cell receptor beta chain was recovered during a study of T cells after yellow fever vaccination. This clonotype was seen only a few times. The germline V gene has CDR1 DFQATT and CDR2 SNEGSKA (reference sequence). The CDR3 is made up of 13 amino acids. Unmatched junction bases numbered 1, after V lost 6 bases and J lost 1 base. Using its own MiXCR run on the 5' RACE reads, TCRdb lists one record per CDR3 protein. The repertoire holds around 88,000 distinct CDR3 sequences, with 13% as singletons. This TCR was recovered from a man younger than 35 who received the YFV17D yellow fever vaccine. The rearrangement joins TRBV20-1 to TRBJ2-1, with 9 bases that match TRBD2. The sequencing used CD8+ T cells not binding an NS4B(214-222) dextramer, sorted from PBMCs, collected approximately 20 days after the first yellow fever vaccination. This CDR3 is CSAGLASYNEQFF. The CDR3, as DNA: TGCAGTGCGGGACTAGCATCCTACAATGAGCAGTTCTTC.